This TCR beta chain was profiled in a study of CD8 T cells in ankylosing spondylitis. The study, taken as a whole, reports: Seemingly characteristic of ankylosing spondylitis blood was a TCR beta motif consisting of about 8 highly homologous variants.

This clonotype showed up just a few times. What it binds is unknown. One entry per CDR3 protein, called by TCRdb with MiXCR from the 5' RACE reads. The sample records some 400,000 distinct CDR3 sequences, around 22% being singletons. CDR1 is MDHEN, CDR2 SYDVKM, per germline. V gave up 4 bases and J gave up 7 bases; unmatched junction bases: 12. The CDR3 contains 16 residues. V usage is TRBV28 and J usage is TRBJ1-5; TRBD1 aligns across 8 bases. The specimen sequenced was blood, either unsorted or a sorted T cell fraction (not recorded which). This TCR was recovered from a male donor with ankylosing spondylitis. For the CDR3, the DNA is TGTGCCAGCAGTTCCTCCGGGACAGGCACGGCCCAGCCCCAGCATTTT. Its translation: CASSSSGTGTAQPQHF.